This TCR beta chain was recovered during a study of low-dose radiotherapy and immunotherapy resistance in tumors. As concerns this clonotype: Given a far larger clone just one base away, this is likely a sequencing read error.

The time point is: after trial treatment. Treatment in this sample: LDRT plus nivolumab, ipilimumab, low-dose cyclophosphamide and aspirin (RACIN trial). Primers targeting TRAV and TRBV primed first-strand cDNA, covering alpha and beta chains. PCR amplification of the TCRs was performed with Phusion for 20 PCR cycles, and it relied on a constant-region primer together with a V-primer adapter. TCRdb recomputed calls from the reads with MiXCR, one row per CDR3 protein. The repertoire holds approximately 46,000 distinct CDR3 sequences, with approximately 26% as singletons. V lost 2 bases and J 7 bases, leaving 15 bases between the germline ends. Per the germline V gene, CDR1 is SQVTM and CDR2 is ANQGSEA. The CDR3 spans 13 residues.

Material: PBMCs, obtained after low-dose radiotherapy plus immunotherapy. This TCR came from a male donor with prostate cancer. V usage is TRBV29-1 and J usage is TRBJ2-7; no definite D call. The CDR3 DNA is TGCAGCGTTGAAATCGGGCTATACAATGAGCAGTACTTC. Its translation: CSVEIGLYNEQYF.